Listed here are 30 T cell receptor beta chains from one sample, sequenced in a study of shared clonotypes between healthy human individuals. Repertoires were generated with immunoSEQ multiplex PCR, while TCRdb's copy carries only in-frame clones and drops some. The data contain hundreds of thousands of clones, about 74% of them seen just once; the ten biggest clones take up roughly 1.7%. Material for sequencing was memory CD4+ T cells sorted from blood. Subset: CD45RA-negative fraction. The receptors derive from a woman in her 30s in good health.

The V gene is TRBV19, the J gene TRBJ2-4; a possible D gene is TRBD2 (7 bases). This CDR3 comprises 14 residues. Germline lookup yields CDR1 LNHDA and CDR2 SQIVND (reference sequence). The ends were cut back, 3 bases at V and 7 bases at J, with 13 bases in the middle. This CDR3 is CASSIAGGANIQYF. In DNA, the CDR3 is TGTGCCAGTAGTATCGCTGGGGGGGCGAACATTCAGTACTTC.

The rearrangement joins TRBV27 to TRBJ2-7, with 12 bases fitting TRBD2. The ends lost 6 bases at V and 5 bases at J; junction bases unmatched: 20. This CDR3 region has 19 residues. Germline CDR1 is MNHEY and CDR2 is SMNVEV (reference sequence). The CDR3 DNA reads TGTGCCAGCAGCCGTGGTTTGGTCACCTCGACTAGCGGGAGAAACGAGCAGTACTTC. Translation: CASSRGLVTSTSGRNEQYF.

This clone appeared a single time. V gene TRBV19 combines with J gene TRBJ2-7; 8 nucleotides line up with TRBD1. J gave up 7 bases and V 4 bases, and 9 bases lay outside the gene matches. The CDR3 runs 14 residues. Looked up from germline, CDR1 is LNHDA and CDR2 is SQIVND (reference sequence). The CDR3 is CASSKTGAVVEQYF. The CDR3 DNA follows: TGTGCCAGTAGTAAGACAGGGGCGGTCGTGGAGCAGTACTTC. Combining the CDR3 with reference TRBV19 and TRBJ2-7 gives the whole variable domain DGGITQSPKYLFRKEGQNVTLSCEQNLNHDAMYWYRQDPGQGLRLIYYSQIVNDFQKGDIAEGYSVSREKKESFPLTVTSAQKNPTAFYLCASSKTGAVVEQYFGPGTRLTVT.

The chain has TRBV28 and TRBJ1-5; possible D gene TRBD1, 5 bases. V lost 6 bases and J lost 12, with 27 bases in between. CDR1 is MDHEN, CDR2 SYDVKM, per germline. The CDR3 is made up of 16 amino acids. The CDR3 spells CASSATRGRVRVGQHF. The CDR3 region has the DNA TGTGCCAGCAGCGCTACCCGGGGCAGGGTAAGAGTTGGCCAGCATTTT.

This clone has more than one count but fewer than ten. The chain has TRBV20-1 and TRBJ2-5, with D hard to call. The germline CDR1 and CDR2 sequences are DFQATT and SNEGSKA (reference sequence). The CDR3 consists of 11 residues. V was cut by 5 bases and J by 5 bases, with 9 bases left in between. CDR3 coding DNA: TGCAGTGCTCTGGAGTGGGAGACCCAGTACTTC. Encoded protein: CSALEWETQYF.

The chain couples TRBV2 to TRBJ1-1, with D perhaps matching TRBD1 (5 bases). Looked up from germline, CDR1 is SNHLY and CDR2 is FYNNEI. The CDR3 sequence is 12 residues long. Trimming took off 8 bases at V and 4 bases at J, with 11 bases between the two ends. This chain's CDR3 is CASRRARTEAFF. CDR3 DNA sequence: TGTGCCAGCCGCAGGGCTCGCACTGAAGCTTTCTTT. Supplemented by reference TRBV2 and TRBJ1-1, the full variable domain reads EPEVTQTPSHQVTQMGQEVILRCVPISNHLYFYWYRQILGQKVEFLVSFYNNEISEKSEIFDDQFSVERPDGSNFTLKIRSTKLEDSAMYFCASRRARTEAFFGQGTRLTVV.

The chain couples TRBV9 to TRBJ2-5, with 12 bases matching TRBD2. CDR1 and CDR2 (germline): SGDLS, YYNGEE. Germline trimming cut 2 bases from V and 1 base from J; bases unmatched to any gene: 3. This CDR3 has 16 residues. The CDR3 here is CASSVGLAGLQETQYF. In DNA, the CDR3 is TGTGCCAGCAGCGTCGGACTAGCGGGACTCCAAGAGACCCAGTACTTC. Variable domain in full (rest from reference TRBV9 and TRBJ2-5): DSGVTQTPKHLITATGQRVTLRCSPRSGDLSVYWYQQSLDQGLQFLIQYYNGEERAKGNILERFSAQQFPDLHSELNLSSLELGDSALYFCASSVGLAGLQETQYFGPGTRLLVL.

A note on this clone: Other DNA sequences in the same sample also yield this CDR3. The chain links TRBV28 to TRBJ1-2; no clear D. The CDR3 is made up of 12 amino acids. V lost 6 bases, J lost 5 bases, and 10 bases lay in between. CDR1 MDHEN and CDR2 SYDVKM come from the germline V gene. The CDR3, as DNA: TGTGCCAGCAGCTTGCCCCTGTATGGCTACACCTTC. This encodes CASSLPLYGYTF.

This chain links TRBV6-5 with TRBJ1-2, with D perhaps TRBD1 (5 bases). Germline V gene lookup returns CDR1 MNHEY and CDR2 SVGAGI. CDR3 size: 14 residues. Trimming shortened V by 8 bases and J by 8 bases, and 21 bases separated the two germline ends. Written as DNA, the CDR3 is TGTGCCAGCCATATGCCGGGACCGGCCTACGGCTACACCTTC. Translating it yields CASHMPGPAYGYTF.

The V gene is TRBV6-1, the J gene TRBJ2-3, with TRBD2 matching 15 bases. The germline gives CDR1 MNHNS, CDR2 SASEGT. V dropped 4 bases and J dropped 9; count of bases not matched to a gene: 8. The CDR3 is made up of 16 amino acids. This CDR3 reads CASSAAGLAGGDTQYF. In DNA form, the CDR3 reads TGTGCCAGCAGTGCCGCGGGACTAGCGGGAGGTGACACGCAGTATTTT.

J is TRBJ1-4 and V is TRBV28; no definite D call. Trimming pared 5 bases from V and 6 bases from J, leaving 19 bases between. The CDR3 has 16 residues. Germline values: CDR1 MDHEN, CDR2 SYDVKM. The CDR3 sequence: CASSTSDEYSYEKLFF. The CDR3 DNA sequence: TGTGCCAGCAGTACCTCGGACGAATACAGTTATGAAAAACTGTTTTTT.

J is TRBJ2-7 and V is TRBV6-1; D gene uncertain. The CDR3 sequence is 14 residues long. V was pared by 3 bases and J by 2 bases, with 11 bases between. Germline V gene sequence: CDR1 MNHNS, CDR2 SASEGT. CDR3 sequence (DNA): TGTGCCAGCAGTGAGATCCCTGACACCTACGAGCAGTACTTC. Residues: CASSEIPDTYEQYF.

Many counts were recorded for this clone. The rearrangement joins TRBV5-1 to TRBJ2-1, with D perhaps TRBD1 (5 bases). There are 15 residues in the CDR3. Germline assignment: CDR1 SGHRS and CDR2 YFSETQ. V dropped 4 bases and J dropped 4 bases, with 15 bases sitting between them. The CDR3 is CASSPDSSLYNEQFF. CDR3 DNA: TGCGCCAGCAGCCCTGACAGTTCTCTTTACAATGAGCAGTTCTTC.

This clone was counted a single time. This chain uses TRBV19 with TRBJ2-4, with 12 bases identical to TRBD2. The CDR3 spans 16 residues. V dropped 8 bases and J dropped 1; count of bases not matched to a gene: 6. From germline, CDR1 is LNHDA and CDR2 SQIVND (reference sequence). The CDR3 loop is CASRTSGMGAKNIQYF. The CDR3 DNA sequence: TGTGCCAGTCGGACTAGCGGGATGGGGGCCAAAAACATTCAGTACTTC.

The chain is built from TRBV6-4 and TRBJ2-3, with D possibly matching TRBD1 (5 bases). V gave up 4 bases and J gave up 4 bases, with 9 bases separating them. The CDR3 sequence is 13 residues long. Germline CDR1 is MRHNA and CDR2 is SNTAGT. CDR3 region: CASSAQGSDTQYF. Written as DNA, the CDR3 is TGTGCCAGCAGTGCCCAGGGATCAGATACGCAGTATTTT.

This clone was counted once. V is TRBV21-1 and J is TRBJ2-1; TRBD1, the table's D call, lacks a check against the DNA. TRBV21-1 is classified as a pseudogene. The CDR3 has 14 residues. The CDR3 DNA reads TGTGCCAGCAGCAAAGGGGGCCCCTACAATGAGCAGTTCTTC. Translated: CASSKGGPYNEQFF.

The rearrangement links TRBV4-1 to TRBJ2-3; D remains ambiguous. The CDR3 runs 16 residues. V gave up 0 bases and J gave up 3 bases, with 13 bases separating them. CDR1 and CDR2 (germline): MGHRA, YSYEKL. The CDR3 sequence: CASSQEDGVGTDTQYF. The CDR3 coding sequence is TGCGCCAGCAGCCAAGAAGATGGGGTGGGAACAGATACGCAGTATTTT.

The chain couples TRBV6-6 to TRBJ1-1, with D possibly being TRBD1 (6 bases). This CDR3 region has 15 residues. Germline CDR1 is MNHNY and CDR2 is SVGAGI (reference sequence). Trimming took off 6 bases at V and 0 bases at J, with 14 bases between the two ends. As DNA, the CDR3 is TGTGCCAGCAGCCACAGGACAGCTCTGAACACTGAAGCTTTCTTT. Its translation: CASSHRTALNTEAFF.

The chain uses TRBV5-4 and TRBJ2-3; D remains ambiguous. Germline V CDR1 and CDR2: SGHNT, YYREEE (reference sequence). This CDR3 has 13 residues. V dropped 1 base and J dropped 0 bases, with 3 bases sitting between them. CDR3: CASSLPSTDTQYF. The CDR3 DNA is TGTGCCAGCAGCTTGCCTAGCACAGATACGCAGTATTTT.

This clone was observed a few times. The V gene is TRBV28, the J gene TRBJ2-7; D may be TRBD1 or TRBD2 (5 bases each). V shed 8 bases and J shed 1 base, with 12 bases lying between them. The CDR3 length is 13 residues. The germline CDR1 and CDR2 sequences are MDHEN and SYDVKM. The CDR3, as DNA: TGTGCCAGCCGGGGCATCGTTTCCTACGAGCAGTACTTC. This encodes CASRGIVSYEQYF.

This clone was found a few times. V is TRBV27 and J is TRBJ1-4; 7 bases fit TRBD1. The CDR3 runs to 17 residues. The junction had 20 bases not matched to a gene; V was cut back by 5 bases and J by 11 bases. The germline V gene has CDR1 MNHEY and CDR2 SMNVEV (reference sequence). In DNA form, the CDR3 reads TGTGCCAGCAGTAACCCCCCGGGTTACCAGGGGGGTGGGAAACTGTTTTTT. It is translated as CASSNPPGYQGGGKLFF.

The genes are TRBV6-1 and TRBJ2-7; D not certain. Germline values: CDR1 MNHNS, CDR2 SASEGT. Between the trimmed V and J ends, which lost 6 bases and 3 bases, there was a span of 9 bases. The CDR3 runs 12 residues. The DNA of the CDR3 is TGTGCCAGCAGGGAGTCCCTCTACGAGCAGTACTTC. Translated, it gives CASRESLYEQYF.

The chain's CDR3 is CASHGYMNTEAFF. In DNA form, the CDR3 reads TGTGCCAGTCACGGCTACATGAACACTGAAGCTTTCTTT. The V and J genes are TRBV6-1 and TRBJ1-1; D unresolved. The V end lost 9 bases, the J end lost 0 bases, and 11 bases lay between the germline ends. The CDR3 has 13 amino acids. CDR1 and CDR2 from the germline V gene are MNHNS and SASEGT.

The chain employs TRBV6-5 and TRBJ1-1, with D perhaps matching TRBD1 (5 bases). The CDR3 contains 15 residues. Between the trimmed V and J ends, which lost 0 bases and 4 bases, there was a span of 12 bases. Per the germline V gene, CDR1 is MNHEY and CDR2 is SVGAGI. The CDR3 DNA reads as TGTGCCAGCAGTTACTCCGAGGCAGGGAGCACTGAAGCTTTCTTT. Translated: CASSYSEAGSTEAFF.

The chain has TRBV19 and TRBJ2-1, with D unresolved. Trimming pared 0 bases from V and 12 bases from J, leaving 9 bases between. CDR1 LNHDA and CDR2 SQIVND come from the germline V gene (reference sequence). The CDR3 consists of 12 residues. In DNA, the CDR3 is TGTGCCAGTAGTATAGATTTTAGTGTGCAGTTCTTC. It translates to CASSIDFSVQFF.

Concerning this clone: A much more abundant neighbour one base away suggests this may be a read error. The sample has other DNA sequences that encode this CDR3 too. This rearrangement joins TRBV7-8 to TRBJ1-5; D is possibly TRBD1 (5 bases). V gave up 0 bases and J gave up 0 bases, with 6 bases separating them. This CDR3 contains 15 residues. Germline CDR1 SGHVS, CDR2 FQNEAQ. CDR3 bases: TGTGCCAGCAGCTTAGCGGGGGGTAGCAATCAGCCCCAGCATTTT. Amino acids: CASSLAGGSNQPQHF.

The gene calls are TRBV7-8 and TRBJ2-3, with D perhaps matching TRBD2 (6 bases). In germline, CDR1 is SGHVS, CDR2 FQNEAQ. This CDR3 region has 15 residues. The germline V and J ends were trimmed by 3 bases and 1 base, with 11 bases remaining between them. CDR3 loop: CASSFWGERTDTQYF. The CDR3 nucleotides are TGTGCCAGCAGCTTTTGGGGGGAACGCACAGATACGCAGTATTTT.

The gene calls are TRBV10-2 and TRBJ2-1, with D possibly TRBD2 on 5 matching bases. Germline assignment: CDR1 WSHSY and CDR2 SAAADI. V lost 2 bases, J lost 0 bases, and 17 bases lay in between. The CDR3 consists of 18 residues. The CDR3 DNA reads as TGCGCCAGCAGTGAGATGAATGGGCGGGCAAGCTCCTACAATGAGCAGTTCTTC. Translating gives CASSEMNGRASSYNEQFF.

The rearrangement links TRBV30 to TRBJ2-1; 7 nucleotides line up with TRBD2. CDR1 and CDR2 (germline): GTSNPN, SVGIG (reference sequence). The length of the CDR3 is 14 residues. V shed 3 bases and J 9 bases; nucleotides not matched to a gene: 11. The CDR3 loop reads CAWSAQILAGEQFF. The CDR3 DNA sequence: TGTGCCTGGAGCGCCCAGATTTTAGCGGGTGAGCAGTTCTTC. Supplemented by reference TRBV30 and TRBJ2-1, the full variable domain reads SQTIHQWPATLVQPVGSPLSLECTVEGTSNPNLYWYRQAAGRGLQLLFYSVGIGQISSEVPQNLSASRPQDRQFILSSKKLLLSDSGFYLCAWSAQILAGEQFFGPGTRLTVL.

Details on this clone: This sample also contains other DNA sequences that code for the same CDR3. This chain links TRBV5-1 with TRBJ2-2; 13 nucleotides match TRBD2. The CDR3 length is 17 residues. The ends lost 4 bases at V and 0 bases at J; junction bases unmatched: 3. Germline-derived CDR1 and CDR2 are SGHRS and YFSETQ. The CDR3 spells CASSPGLAGPNTGELFF. The CDR3, as DNA: TGCGCCAGCAGCCCGGGACTAGCGGGACCGAACACCGGGGAGCTGTTTTTT.